This T cell receptor beta chain originates from a study of T cell repertoires in cytomegalovirus infection. Study results and limitations: HLA-C-restricted CMV-specific TCR beta clonotypes prevailed in the ex vivo response.

Points on this clonotype: No antigen is known for it.

V was pared by 0 bases and J by 11 bases, with 11 bases between. CDR3 length: 12 residues. CDR1 is SGDLS, CDR2 YYNGEE, per germline. From the reads, TCRdb called clonotypes with MiXCR, one entry per CDR3 protein. The table records around 710,000 distinct CDR3 sequences, 25% to 35% of them present only once. The TCR comes from a human donor in good health (CMV status not recorded). Some clones in this sample may be carry-over from other donors' samples. The V and J genes are TRBV9 and TRBJ1-1, with unresolved D. Sequences were derived from cultured CD8+ T cells from PBMCs, sampled from culture after CMV antigen stimulation. The CDR3 DNA sequence: TGTGCCAGCAGCGTAGATGGCAGAAGGGCTTTCTTT. It specifies CASSVDGRRAFF.